This TCR beta chain stems from a study of shared T cell receptors in the human thymus. Only one count was recorded for this clone. The sample carries other DNA sequences with the same CDR3. Losses at the gene ends were 5 bases for V and 0 bases for J; bases not matched to a gene: 2. In germline, CDR1 is SGHAT, CDR2 FQNNGV. There are 14 residues in the CDR3. Profiling relied on immunoSEQ multiplex PCR, and the TCRdb table lists in-frame clones only, not all of them. Among hundreds of thousands of clones listed, around 87% were seen once. The same data also contributed to another study, on human thymus T cells.

This sequence originates from a boy younger than two with a congenital heart defect. V gene TRBV11-2 combines with J gene TRBJ2-7, with TRBD2 matching over 9 bases. The sequencing sample was made of thymocytes. The CDR3 sequence is CASSLAGNSYEQYF. In DNA, the CDR3 is TGTGCCAGCAGCCTAGCGGGGAACTCCTACGAGCAGTACTTC.